The 24 T cell receptor beta chains below come from one sample, sequenced in a study of blood T cells in healthy people across ages. Primed by a sample-barcoded 5' primer and a J-beta primer mix, a second PCR proceeded for 7 to 11 cycles. Each CDR3 protein gets one entry after TCRdb re-called the 5' RACE reads with MiXCR. The sample records 1.4 million or so distinct CDR3 sequences, approximately 43% being singletons. Sequencing was carried out using blood. These receptors were taken from a woman younger than 30 in good health.

V usage is TRBV12-3 or TRBV12-4 and J usage is TRBJ2-7; 7 bases match TRBD1. There are 13 residues in the CDR3. The junction had 7 bases not matched to a gene; V was cut back by 8 bases and J by 3 bases. The CDR3 DNA sequence: TGTGCCAGCGGTCCGGGACAGAACTACGAGCAGTACTTC. Translating gives CASGPGQNYEQYF.

This clonotype showed up just a few times. The J gene is TRBJ2-7, the V gene TRBV20-1; 10 bases agree with TRBD1. This CDR3 contains 15 residues. The V gene's germline CDR1 is DFQATT and CDR2 SNEGSKA (reference sequence). Unmatched junction bases numbered 6, after V lost 0 bases and J lost 4 bases. CDR3 region: CSARDLGQGDYEQYF. CDR3 coding DNA: TGCAGTGCTAGAGATCTAGGACAGGGGGATTACGAGCAGTACTTC.

The chain carries TRBV27 and TRBJ2-3; D not resolved. Trimming cost V 6 bases and J 4 bases, with 23 bases left between them. In germline, CDR1 is MNHEY, CDR2 SMNVEV (reference sequence). This CDR3 contains 17 residues. The DNA for the CDR3 is TGTGCCAGCAGCCGCCCGCCGGCTGACGAGGTCGCAGATACGCAGTATTTT. This sequence encodes CASSRPPADEVADTQYF.

The chain couples TRBV7-2 to TRBJ2-7, with D perhaps TRBD2 (6 bases). Trimming took off 4 bases at V and 3 bases at J, with 22 bases between the two ends. Germline CDR1 SGHTA, CDR2 FQGNSA. This CDR3 region has 17 residues. CDR3 protein: CASSSTTIRERRYEQYF. CDR3 DNA: TGTGCCAGCAGCTCGACCACTATCCGGGAGAGGCGCTACGAGCAGTACTTC.

This clonotype has a handful of counts. CDR3 DNA: TGTGCCAGCAGTCGACCGCCGGGGCGGAGACAAGAGACCCAGTACTTC. The encoded protein is CASSRPPGRRQETQYF. The chain recombines TRBV6-5 with TRBJ2-5, with D possibly being TRBD1 or TRBD2 (5 bases each). V shed 5 bases and J shed 2 bases, with 18 bases lying between them. Germline values: CDR1 MNHEY, CDR2 SVGAGI. This CDR3 is 16 amino acids long.

The gene calls are TRBV24-1 and TRBJ2-3; 8 bases match TRBD1. CDR3 size: 14 residues. The germline V gene has CDR1 KGHDR and CDR2 SFDVKD. V was clipped by 10 bases and J by 2 bases; unmatched bases: 7. CDR3: CATGKGQDTDTQYF. The CDR3 coding sequence is TGTGCCACTGGAAAGGGACAGGACACAGATACGCAGTATTTT.

This rearrangement joins TRBV7-2 to TRBJ2-1; 13 bases fit TRBD2. V shed 4 bases, J shed 7 bases, and the junction held 7 bases outside the gene matches. This CDR3 spans 16 amino acids. Germline V gives CDR1 SGHTA, CDR2 FQGNSA. The CDR3 DNA follows: TGTGCCAGCAGCTCACCGGGACTAGCGGGGCGGAATGAGCAGTTCTTC. Translation: CASSSPGLAGRNEQFF.

This clonotype was counted a few times. The chain employs TRBV20-1 and TRBJ1-4, with a weak D call TRBD1 (6 bases). The germline gives CDR1 DFQATT, CDR2 SNEGSKA (reference sequence). V was pared by 3 bases and J by 3 bases, with 11 bases between. The CDR3 runs to 14 residues. This CDR3 reads CSARAGVANEKLFF. In nucleotides, the CDR3 is TGCAGTGCTAGGGCAGGGGTCGCTAATGAAAAACTGTTTTTT.

This clonotype was detected only a few times. The chain recombines TRBV5-1 with TRBJ2-7, with TRBD1 identical over 7 bases. This CDR3 spans 14 amino acids. CDR1 SGHRS and CDR2 YFSETQ come from the germline V gene. The junction had 7 bases not matched to a gene; V was cut back by 7 bases and J by 0 bases. This CDR3 reads CASRTGDSSYEQYF. Here the CDR3 DNA reads TGCGCCAGCCGCACAGGGGACAGCTCCTACGAGCAGTACTTC.

This chain joins TRBV7-2 and TRBJ2-1; D tentatively reads TRBD1 or TRBD2 (6 bases each). Germline values: CDR1 SGHTA, CDR2 FQGNSA. V dropped 2 bases and J dropped 6 bases, with 14 bases sitting between them. The CDR3 consists of 15 residues. CDR3 sequence (DNA): TGTGCCAGCAGCTTACAACAGGGACTCAGCAATGAGCAGTTCTTC. It is translated as CASSLQQGLSNEQFF.

The V gene is TRBV20-1, the J gene TRBJ2-1; unclear D gene. The last part of the DNA fits TRBJ2-7 better; the J call may be wrong. There are 14 residues in the CDR3. The V gene's germline CDR1 is DFQATT and CDR2 SNEGSKA (reference sequence). CDR3 in DNA: TGCAGTGCTAGAGATCTTGGGAAGAACTACGAGCAGTACTTC. It specifies CSARDLGKNYEQYF.

The rearrangement links TRBV20-1 to TRBJ1-1, with D unresolved. The CDR3 length is 14 residues. Trimming took off 0 bases at V and 3 bases at J, with 11 bases between the two ends. CDR1 and CDR2 from the germline V gene are DFQATT and SNEGSKA (reference sequence). The DNA for the CDR3 is TGCAGTGCTAGAGATGGGAGTGGGGACACTGAAGCTTTCTTT. Translation gives CSARDGSGDTEAFF.

There are many counts of this clonotype. V usage is TRBV12-3 or TRBV12-4 and J usage is TRBJ2-7, with D perhaps matching TRBD1 (6 bases). Trimming left V 3 bases short and J 4 bases short, with 10 bases between. The CDR3 is 13 residues long. The CDR3 region is CASSLNRVYEQYF. CDR3 coding DNA: TGTGCCAGCAGTTTGAACAGGGTTTACGAGCAGTACTTC.

The table lists this clonotype with a few counts. CDR3 loop: CASSSRGSLNTEAFF. DNA for the CDR3: TGTGCCAGCAGCTCTCGTGGGAGCCTGAACACTGAAGCTTTCTTT. This chain connects TRBV7-9 to TRBJ1-1; D unresolved. V gave up 4 bases and J gave up 0 bases, with 12 bases separating them. Germline V gene lookup returns CDR1 SEHNR and CDR2 FQNEAQ (reference sequence). The length of the CDR3 is 15 residues.

V usage is TRBV5-4 and J usage is TRBJ2-7; a weak D match, TRBD2 (5 bases). V lost 4 bases, J lost 2 bases, and 13 bases lay in between. Germline V gives CDR1 SGHNT, CDR2 YYREEE (reference sequence). The CDR3 consists of 14 residues. CDR3 sequence reads: CASSRKDFPYEQYF. The CDR3 region has the DNA TGTGCCAGCAGCCGAAAGGACTTTCCCTACGAGCAGTACTTC. The variable domain in full, with the rest retrieved from reference TRBV5-4 and TRBJ2-7, is ETGVTQSPTHLIKTRGQQVTLRCSSQSGHNTVSWYQQALGQGPQFIFQYYREEENGRGNFPPRFSGLQFPNYSSELNVNALELDDSALYLCASSRKDFPYEQYFGPGTRLTVT.

Notes on this clonotype: The junction does not match germline at one end; this may be a read error. The chain recombines TRBV9 with TRBJ1-1; D unresolved. Germline assignment: CDR1 SGDLS and CDR2 YYNGEE. This CDR3 has 13 amino acids. The CDR3 is CTSSVVQNTEAFF. The CDR3 nucleotides are TGTACCAGCAGCGTTGTACAGAACACTGAAGCTTTCTTT.

V is TRBV5-1 and J is TRBJ1-1, with TRBD1 matching over 7 bases. Germline CDR1 and CDR2: SGHRS and YFSETQ. V lost 4 bases to trimming and J lost 3 bases; unmatched junction nucleotides: 9. CDR3 size: 15 residues. CDR3 coding DNA: TGCGCCAGCAGCGGGACAGACGGTGGTTACACTGAAGCTTTCTTT. As protein: CASSGTDGGYTEAFF.

This chain connects TRBV4-1 to TRBJ2-1; TRBD2 matches at 9 bases. The CDR3 is 16 amino acids. With V trimmed by 8 bases and J by 2 bases, 10 bases remained unmatched. Germline-derived CDR1 and CDR2 are MGHRA and YSYEKL. CDR3 in amino acids: CASGLASGRAYNEQFF. The CDR3, as DNA: TGCGCCAGCGGACTAGCGTCGGGCAGGGCCTACAATGAGCAGTTCTTC.

V usage is TRBV7-6 and J usage is TRBJ1-3, with 8 bases matching TRBD1. This CDR3 contains 15 residues. The V gene end was trimmed by 5 bases and the J gene end by 4 bases; junction bases not matched to a gene: 7. Germline CDR1 and CDR2: SGHVS and FNYEAQ. CDR3 in amino acids: CASSLRGRAGNTIYF. CDR3 sequence (DNA): TGTGCCAGCAGCCTCAGGGGGCGCGCGGGAAACACCATATATTTT.

The V call is TRBV28, the J call TRBJ2-7; 9 bases agree with TRBD1. The CDR3 is made up of 15 amino acids. The germline V gene has CDR1 MDHEN and CDR2 SYDVKM. V was pared by 8 bases and J by 3 bases, with 11 bases of the junction left unmatched. CDR3 in DNA: TGTGCCAGCCAACCAACCGGGACAGGGAACTACGAGCAGTACTTC. This encodes CASQPTGTGNYEQYF.

This chain links TRBV11-1 with TRBJ2-7, with unresolved D. The V end lost 1 base, the J end lost 2 bases, and 9 bases lay between the germline ends. The CDR3 covers 14 residues. Germline loops: CDR1 SGHAT, CDR2 FQDESV (reference sequence). CDR3 DNA: TGTGCCAGCAGCTTAGTTATGGGTACCTACGAGCAGTACTTC. It is translated as CASSLVMGTYEQYF.

The rearrangement joins TRBV6-2 or TRBV6-3 to TRBJ1-5; D is unresolved. The germline V gene has CDR1 MNHEY and CDR2 SVGEGT. The CDR3 length is 14 residues. V lost 7 bases and J lost 2, with 12 bases in between. The CDR3 sequence: CASNLGQGNQPQHF. In DNA, the CDR3 is TGTGCCAGCAATTTGGGCCAAGGCAATCAGCCCCAGCATTTT.

This clonotype was found many times. The chain joins TRBV29-1 to TRBJ1-2, with 7 bases lining up with TRBD1. With V trimmed by 6 bases and J by 8 bases, 15 bases remained unmatched. The V gene's germline CDR1 is SQVTM and CDR2 ANQGSEA. The CDR3 has 14 residues. The CDR3 spells CSVSPQGVPWGYTF. The CDR3, as DNA: TGCAGCGTGTCTCCTCAGGGGGTTCCCTGGGGCTACACCTTC.

This clonotype has only a few counts. Sequence at one end of the junction differs from germline and may be a read error. This chain links TRBV6-6 with TRBJ1-2; 7 bases map to TRBD1. The CDR3 has 14 residues. CDR1 is MNHNY and CDR2 is SVGAGI in the germline V gene (reference sequence). CDR3 amino acids: CVSSRDRELYGYTF. In nucleotides, the CDR3 is TGTGTCAGCAGCAGAGACAGGGAGCTTTATGGCTACACCTTC.